The TCR beta chain under discussion was sequenced for a study of blood T cell repertoires in COVID-19. This clone was observed a handful of times. V lost 5 bases and J 0 bases, leaving 25 bases between the germline ends. The length of the CDR3 is 18 residues. Germline V gives CDR1 SQVTM, CDR2 ANQGSEA. Sequenced by immunoSEQ multiplex PCR; TCRdb stores in-frame clones only, minus some. The repertoire holds some 270,000 clones, with 85% as singletons. The chain recombines TRBV29-1 with TRBJ1-1; D is unclear. This receptor was obtained from a woman in her forties or fifties with acute COVID-19. The sequencing input was PBMCs or T cells enriched from blood (not recorded which). CDR3 sequence reads: CSVLYTVGLRSLNTEAFF. CDR3 bases: TGCAGCGTTCTTTACACAGTTGGGCTCCGCTCCTTGAACACTGAAGCTTTCTTT.